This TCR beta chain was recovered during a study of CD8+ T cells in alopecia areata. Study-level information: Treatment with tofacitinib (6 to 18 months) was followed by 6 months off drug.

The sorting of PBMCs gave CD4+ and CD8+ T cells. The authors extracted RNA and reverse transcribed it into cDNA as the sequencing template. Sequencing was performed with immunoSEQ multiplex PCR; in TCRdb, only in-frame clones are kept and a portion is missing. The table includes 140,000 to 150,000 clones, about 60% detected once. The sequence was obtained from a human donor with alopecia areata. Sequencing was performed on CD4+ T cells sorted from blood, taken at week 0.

The CDR3 coding sequence is TGTGCCAGCAGCTTAGATTCGAGTTCGGGGACTCTATCCTACAATGAGCAGTTCTTC. It encodes CASSLDSSSGTLSYNEQFF. This chain joins TRBV11-2 and TRBJ2-1; tentative D call: TRBD2 (6 bases). Germline V gene sequence: CDR1 SGHAT, CDR2 FQNNGV. The V end lost 0 bases, the J end lost 1 base, and 19 bases lay between the germline ends. This CDR3 region has 19 residues.